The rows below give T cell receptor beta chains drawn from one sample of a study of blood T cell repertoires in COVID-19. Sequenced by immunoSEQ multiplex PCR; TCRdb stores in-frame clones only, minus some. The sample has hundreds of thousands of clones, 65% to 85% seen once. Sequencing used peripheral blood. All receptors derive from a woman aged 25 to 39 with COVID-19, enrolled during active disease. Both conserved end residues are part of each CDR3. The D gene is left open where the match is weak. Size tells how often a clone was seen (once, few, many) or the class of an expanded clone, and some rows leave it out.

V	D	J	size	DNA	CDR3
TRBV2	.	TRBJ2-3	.	TGTGCCAGCAGTGAATCTGCGGGACTGAACACAGATACGCAGTATTTT	CASSESAGLNTDTQYF
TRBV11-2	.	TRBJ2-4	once	TGTGCCAGCAGCTTAGCCCCTCGGGGTCCAAAGGCGCAATGGGACATTCAGTACTTC	CASSLAPRGPKAQWDIQYF
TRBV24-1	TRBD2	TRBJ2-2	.	TGTGCCACCAGTGACTCCGGGACTAGCGGGAGGTTGGCCGGGGAGCTGTTTTTT	CATSDSGTSGRLAGELFF
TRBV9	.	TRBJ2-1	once	TGTGCCAGCAGCGTAGAGCCAGGGGAGTCAAATGAGCAGTTCTTC	CASSVEPGESNEQFF
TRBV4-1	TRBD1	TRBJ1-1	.	TGCGCCAGCAGGGAAGCTCAAGGGGGCCCTGTTATTGAAGCTTTCTTT	CASREAQGGPVIEAFF
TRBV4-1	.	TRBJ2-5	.	TGCGCCAGCAGCCAAGATAGGTCGGGATGGGGAGAGACCCAGTACTTC	CASSQDRSGWGETQYF
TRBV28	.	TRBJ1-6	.	TGTGCCAGCAGTTTAGAGGTTAATTCACCCCTCCACTTT	CASSLEVNSPLHF
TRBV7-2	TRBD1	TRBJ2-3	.	TGTGCCAGCAGCTTCGGACAGGACCCAGATACGCAGTATTTT	CASSFGQDPDTQYF
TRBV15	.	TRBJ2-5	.	TGTGCCACCAGCTCCCGGGGTCTGTACCAAGAGACCCAGTACTTC	CATSSRGLYQETQYF
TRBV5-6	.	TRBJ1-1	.	TGTGCCAGCAGCAACGAGGGTGAGGGCCTGGGGACTGAAGCTTTCTTT	CASSNEGEGLGTEAFF
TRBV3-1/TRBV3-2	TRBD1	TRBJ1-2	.	TGTGCCAGCAGCCAAGGACAGGGGGCTAACTATGGCTACACCTTC	CASSQGQGANYGYTF
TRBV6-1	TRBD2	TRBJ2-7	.	TGTGCCAGCAGTGAAGAGAGGAGAGCGGGAGTTGGGAAGCAGTACTTC	CASSEERRAGVGKQYF
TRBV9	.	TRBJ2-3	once	TGTGCCACCGGGGGTGGGCTCACAGATACGCAGTATTTT	CATGGGLTDTQYF
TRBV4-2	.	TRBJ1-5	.	TGTGCCAGCAGCCTCGAAGAAAGAGATCAGCCCCAGCATTTT	CASSLEERDQPQHF
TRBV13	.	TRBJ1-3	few	TGTGCCAGCAGCTTAGGCCGGTTAAACACCATATATTTT	CASSLGRLNTIYF
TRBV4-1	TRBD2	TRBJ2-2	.	TGCGCCAGCAGCCGGGGACTAGTAACCTCCGGGGAGCTGTTTTTT	CASSRGLVTSGELFF
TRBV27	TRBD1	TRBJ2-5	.	TGTGCCAGCAGTCCCGCCACAGGGGTACCCCAAGAGACCCAGTACTTC	CASSPATGVPQETQYF
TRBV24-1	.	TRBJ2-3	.	TGTGCCACCGATTCTTCGGGGACTGAGACAGATACGCAGTATTTT	CATDSSGTETDTQYF
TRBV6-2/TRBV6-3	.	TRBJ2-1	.	TGTGCCAGCAGTTACGACAGGTCCGGGAAGAATGAGCAGTTCTTC	CASSYDRSGKNEQFF
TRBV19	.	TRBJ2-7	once	TGTGCCAGTAGTATGACCGGGACAAATTCCTACGAGCAGTACTTC	CASSMTGTNSYEQYF
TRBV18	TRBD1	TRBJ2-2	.	TGTGCCAGCTCACCTCGACAGGGCCTGAACACCGGGGAGCTGTTTTTT	CASSPRQGLNTGELFF
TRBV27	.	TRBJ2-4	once	TGTGCCAGCAGTTCCATAGCCAAAAACATTCAGTACTTC	CASSSIAKNIQYF
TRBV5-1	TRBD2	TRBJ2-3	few	TGCGCCAGCAGTCGGGAGGTCACAGATACGCAGTATTTT	CASSREVTDTQYF
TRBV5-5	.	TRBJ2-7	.	TGTGCCAGCAGCTTAAACAGTTTGTACGAGCAGTACTTC	CASSLNSLYEQYF
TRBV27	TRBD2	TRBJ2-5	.	TGTGCCAGCAGCGCAGGACTAGCGGGAGTGGGAGAGACCCAGTACTTC	CASSAGLAGVGETQYF
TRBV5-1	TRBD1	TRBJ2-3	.	TGCGCCAGCAGCTTACAGGGGGCGAATACAGATACGCAGTATTTT	CASSLQGANTDTQYF
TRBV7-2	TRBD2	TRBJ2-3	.	TGTGCCAGCAGCTTACTTAGCGGGAGTGCAGATACGCAGTATTTT	CASSLLSGSADTQYF
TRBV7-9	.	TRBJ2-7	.	TGTGCCAGCAGCTTAGAGGGCCCCGGAGGAGAGCAGTACTTC	CASSLEGPGGEQYF
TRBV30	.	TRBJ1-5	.	TGTGCCTGGACCCGACAGGATAGGGGGATGAGTCAGCCCCAGCATTTT	CAWTRQDRGMSQPQHF
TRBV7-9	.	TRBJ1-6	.	TGTGCCAGCAGCCCCCGGGACATTCTATCACCCCTCCACTTT	CASSPRDILSPLHF
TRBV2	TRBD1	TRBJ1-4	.	TGTGCCAGCAGTTCGGGACAGGGGAGTGAAAAACTGTTTTTT	CASSSGQGSEKLFF
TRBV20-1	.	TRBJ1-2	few	TGCAGTGCTCCCCGAGGAAATCACACCTTC	CSAPRGNHTF
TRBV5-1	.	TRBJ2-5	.	TGCGCCAGCAGCTTGGCCCAGGAGACCCAGTACTTC	CASSLAQETQYF